The 20 T cell receptor beta chains below were found in one sample sequenced in a study of blood T cells in healthy people across ages. Then a second PCR, running roughly 7 to 11 cycles, was carried out with a sample-barcoded 5' primer and a J-beta primer mix. TCRdb ran MiXCR on the 5' RACE reads and lists one entry per CDR3 protein. The sample has around 870,000 distinct CDR3 sequences, roughly 26% seen once. Input material: blood. These receptor sequences come from an elderly woman in good health.

This clonotype was seen at least ten times. The V gene is TRBV7-6, the J gene TRBJ2-1; TRBD2 agrees at 11 bases. J gave up 0 bases and V 4 bases, and 11 bases lay outside the gene matches. The CDR3 loop spans 19 amino acids. The V gene's germline CDR1 is SGHVS and CDR2 FNYEAQ. The DNA of the CDR3 is TGTGCCAGCAGCTCACGCTATAGCGGGGGGGATAGCTCCTACAATGAGCAGTTCTTC. This codes for CASSSRYSGGDSSYNEQFF.

The chain recombines TRBV20-1 with TRBJ2-2; unclear D gene. V lost 0 bases and J lost 5, with 7 bases in between. Looked up from germline, CDR1 is DFQATT and CDR2 is SNEGSKA (reference sequence). The CDR3 runs to 13 residues. The CDR3 protein is CSARDRPTGELFF. CDR3 in DNA: TGCAGTGCTAGAGATCGCCCGACCGGGGAGCTGTTTTTT.

This clonotype has a count of ten or more. The chain joins TRBV27 to TRBJ2-3, with D tentatively TRBD1 (8 bases). Trimming left V 10 bases short and J 7 bases short, with 24 bases between. CDR1 and CDR2 (germline): MNHEY, SMNVEV (reference sequence). The CDR3 length is 15 residues. This CDR3 is CAIRGGTGGQYTQYF. The CDR3 coding sequence is TGTGCCATCAGGGGAGGGACAGGAGGACAATATACGCAGTATTTT.

There are many counts of this clonotype. The chain joins TRBV11-2 to TRBJ2-3; TRBD2 matches 9 bases. Germline V gene data show CDR1 as SGHAT and CDR2 as FQNNGV. Trimming at V came to 5 bases and at J to 6 bases, leaving 12 bases not matched to a gene. The CDR3 is 16 amino acids. DNA for the CDR3: TGTGCCAGCAGCCCAAAAGGACTAGCGTTCCGGGATACGCAGTATTTT. As protein: CASSPKGLAFRDTQYF.

The V gene is TRBV24-1, the J gene TRBJ2-3, with 8 nucleotides matching TRBD1. The CDR3 runs to 15 residues. Trimming cost V 5 bases and J 12 bases; bases outside gene matches: 15. CDR1 is KGHDR, CDR2 SFDVKD, per germline. This CDR3 reads CATSVQGAKTDAQYF. Written as DNA, the CDR3 is TGTGCCACCAGTGTGCAGGGGGCGAAGACAGATGCACAGTATTTT.

About this clonotype: Mismatch with germline at one junction end may stem from a read error. The J gene is TRBJ2-5, the V gene TRBV27; TRBD2 matches 10 bases. This CDR3 contains 17 residues. The germline gives CDR1 MNHEY, CDR2 SMNVEV (reference sequence). The CDR3 spells CTSSLSGIAGGQETQYF. The CDR3 nucleotides read TGTACCAGCAGTTTATCGGGCATAGCGGGGGGCCAAGAGACCCAGTACTTC.

V and J are TRBV27 and TRBJ2-1; weak D call: TRBD2 (6 bases). The CDR3 spans 14 residues. CDR1 and CDR2 (germline): MNHEY, SMNVEV (reference sequence). Trimming stripped 8 bases from V and 12 bases from J, with 23 bases between. The CDR3 spells CASGLELAGKMQFF. Here the CDR3 DNA reads TGTGCCAGCGGGCTGGAACTAGCAGGAAAAATGCAGTTCTTC.

The chain couples TRBV20-1 to TRBJ2-7; possibly TRBD1 for D (5 bases). From germline, CDR1 is DFQATT and CDR2 SNEGSKA (reference sequence). The V end was cut by 4 bases, the J end by 12 bases, with 13 bases between. The CDR3 covers 10 residues. The CDR3 region has the DNA TGCAGTGCTAAATGGACAACCGCGTACTTC. Translation: CSAKWTTAYF.

This clonotype was recorded at least ten times. The chain carries TRBV11-2 and TRBJ2-5, with a possible D match to TRBD1 (7 bases). With 8 bases removed from V and 5 bases from J, the gap between germline ends came to 15 bases. Germline-derived CDR1 and CDR2 are SGHAT and FQNNGV. The length of the CDR3 is 13 residues. The CDR3, as DNA: TGTGCCAGCGCGGGACAGCTAGGGGAGACCCAGTACTTC. It translates to CASAGQLGETQYF.

As regards this clonotype: This sequence may be a read error, since a much larger clone differs from it by one base. The gene calls are TRBV6-5 and TRBJ2-5; 11 bases line up with TRBD1. CDR3 length: 15 amino acids. Germline-derived CDR1 and CDR2 are MNHEY and SVGAGI. The CDR3 loop is CASSYRTGGKETQDF. The CDR3 DNA reads TGTGCCAGCAGTTACCGGACAGGGGGCAAGGAGACCCAGGACTTC.

As to this clonotype: A much larger clone lies a single base off, so this may be a read error. The chain uses TRBV7-9 and TRBJ1-1; maybe TRBD1 (6 bases). The CDR3 totals 15 residues. The V gene's germline CDR1 is SEHNR and CDR2 FQNEAQ (reference sequence). Trimming pared 4 bases from V and 1 base from J, leaving 13 bases between. The CDR3 nucleotides read TGTGCCAGCAGCTCCCGGACAGAGAGGAACACTGAAGCTTTCTTT. Its protein is CASSSRTERNTEAFF.

This clonotype was counted only a few times. The chain joins TRBV6-1 to TRBJ1-4; D is uncertain. Germline assignment: CDR1 MNHNS and CDR2 SASEGT. This CDR3 has 15 amino acids. V lost 4 bases, J lost 0 bases, and 9 bases lay in between. CDR3 nucleotide sequence: TGTGCCAGCAGTGGCCGGGAAACAACTAATGAAAAACTGTTTTTT. It encodes CASSGRETTNEKLFF.

The rearrangement joins TRBV12-3 or TRBV12-4 to TRBJ2-3; TRBD2 matches 11 bases. This CDR3 region has 16 residues. V was clipped by 7 bases and J by 6 bases; unmatched bases: 12. The CDR3 sequence: CASTSGTSGPMDTQYF. The DNA of the CDR3 is TGTGCCAGCACCTCTGGGACTAGCGGTCCCATGGATACGCAGTATTTT.

This clonotype was seen a few times. This chain uses TRBV4-3 with TRBJ2-5, with 9 bases fitting TRBD2. The CDR3 covers 18 residues. J was trimmed by 5 bases and V by 1 base; bases with no gene match: 14. The germline V gene encodes CDR1 LGHNA and CDR2 YSLEER. CDR3 nucleotides: TGCGCCAGCAGCCAAGGGCGAGGGAGCGGGGGGCGGTGGGAGACCCAGTACTTC. This gives the protein CASSQGRGSGGRWETQYF.

This clonotype has more than one count but fewer than ten. The chain links TRBV27 to TRBJ1-2; 12 bases align to TRBD1. This CDR3 has 17 amino acids. V was clipped by 2 bases and J by 2 bases; unmatched bases: 6. The V gene's germline CDR1 is MNHEY and CDR2 SMNVEV (reference sequence). The DNA for the CDR3 is TGTGCCAGCAGTTTAAGGGACAGGGGGCGGGAAAACTATGGCTACACCTTC. Translation gives CASSLRDRGRENYGYTF.

This clonotype was seen at least ten times. This chain joins TRBV20-1 and TRBJ2-3, with D possibly being TRBD2 (6 bases). CDR3 size: 14 residues. The germline V gene encodes CDR1 DFQATT and CDR2 SNEGSKA (reference sequence). V lost 6 bases, J lost 1 base, and 14 bases lay in between. The CDR3 DNA sequence: TGCAGTGCCCATAGGCCGGGGGGCACAGATACGCAGTATTTT. It translates to CSAHRPGGTDTQYF.

This clonotype has a count of ten or more. The chain links TRBV4-3 to TRBJ2-1; 13 positions agree with TRBD2. After removal of 0 bases from V and 3 bases from J, the junction contained 5 bases not matched to a gene. This CDR3 has 18 residues. CDR1 and CDR2 from the germline V gene are LGHNA and YSLEER. The CDR3 DNA sequence: TGCGCCAGCAGCCAAGAGGGGGGACTAGCGGGGAACTACAATGAGCAGTTCTTC. Encoded protein: CASSQEGGLAGNYNEQFF.

This clonotype has at least ten counts. The rearrangement joins TRBV10-2 to TRBJ2-1; TRBD1 agrees at 7 bases. The germline CDR1 and CDR2 sequences are WSHSY and SAAADI. The CDR3 is 13 residues long. V shed 8 bases, J shed 14 bases, and the junction held 15 bases outside the gene matches. CDR3 coding DNA: TGCGCCAGCTGCGTAGGGCAGGGGGAAGTCAAGTTCTTC. This encodes CASCVGQGEVKFF.

There are a few counts of this clonotype. This chain links TRBV6-1 with TRBJ1-1; no definite D call. There are 13 residues in the CDR3. The ends were cut back, 2 bases at V and 6 bases at J, with 10 bases in the middle. Germline CDR1 reads MNHNS; CDR2 reads SASEGT. CDR3 protein: CASSERSAAEAFF. CDR3 nucleotides: TGTGCCAGCAGTGAAAGAAGTGCGGCTGAAGCTTTCTTT.

This clonotype appeared many times. This rearrangement joins TRBV18 to TRBJ2-7; D remains ambiguous. The germline V and J ends were trimmed by 5 bases and 2 bases, with 10 bases remaining between them. Germline V CDR1 and CDR2: KGHSH, LQKENI. This CDR3 region has 13 residues. The CDR3 is CASSTDGTYEQYF. The CDR3 DNA follows: TGTGCCAGCTCAACGGACGGTACCTACGAGCAGTACTTC.